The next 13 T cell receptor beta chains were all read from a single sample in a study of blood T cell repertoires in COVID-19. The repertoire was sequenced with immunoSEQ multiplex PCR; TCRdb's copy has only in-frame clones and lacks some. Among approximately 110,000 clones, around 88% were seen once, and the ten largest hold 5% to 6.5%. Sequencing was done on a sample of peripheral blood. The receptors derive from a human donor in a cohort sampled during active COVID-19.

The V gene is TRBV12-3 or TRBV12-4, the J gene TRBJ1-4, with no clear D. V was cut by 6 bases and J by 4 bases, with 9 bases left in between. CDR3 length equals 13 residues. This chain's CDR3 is CASSPRSNEKLFF. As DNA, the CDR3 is TGTGCCAGCAGCCCTAGGAGTAATGAAAAACTGTTTTTT.

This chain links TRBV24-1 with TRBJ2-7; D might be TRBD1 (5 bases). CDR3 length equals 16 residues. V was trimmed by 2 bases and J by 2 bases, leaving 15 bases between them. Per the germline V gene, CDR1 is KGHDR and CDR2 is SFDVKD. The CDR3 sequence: CATSDSQGGGTYEQYF. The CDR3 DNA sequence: TGTGCCACCAGTGATTCGCAGGGTGGTGGGACCTACGAGCAGTACTTC.

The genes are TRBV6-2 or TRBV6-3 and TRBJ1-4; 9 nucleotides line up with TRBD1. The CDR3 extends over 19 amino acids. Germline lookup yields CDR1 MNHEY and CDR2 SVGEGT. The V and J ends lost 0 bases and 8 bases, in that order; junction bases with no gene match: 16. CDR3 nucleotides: TGTGCCAGCAGTTACTCGGAATCGACGGGACAGGGCCCGGGGGAAAAACTGTTTTTT. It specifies CASSYSESTGQGPGEKLFF.

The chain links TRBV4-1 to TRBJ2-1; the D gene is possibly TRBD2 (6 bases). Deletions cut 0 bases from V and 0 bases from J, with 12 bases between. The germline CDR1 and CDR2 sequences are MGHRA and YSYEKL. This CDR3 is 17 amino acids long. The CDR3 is CASSQDRERSSYNEQFF. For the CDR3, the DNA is TGCGCCAGCAGCCAAGATCGGGAGCGGAGCTCCTACAATGAGCAGTTCTTC.

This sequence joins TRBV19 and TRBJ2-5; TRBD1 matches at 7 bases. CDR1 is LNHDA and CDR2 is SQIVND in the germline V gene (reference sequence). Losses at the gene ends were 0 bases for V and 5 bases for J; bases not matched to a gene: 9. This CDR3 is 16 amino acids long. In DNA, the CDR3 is TGTGCCAGTAGTATAGATCGGGCCAGGGGGTCGGAGACCCAGTACTTC. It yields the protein CASSIDRARGSETQYF.

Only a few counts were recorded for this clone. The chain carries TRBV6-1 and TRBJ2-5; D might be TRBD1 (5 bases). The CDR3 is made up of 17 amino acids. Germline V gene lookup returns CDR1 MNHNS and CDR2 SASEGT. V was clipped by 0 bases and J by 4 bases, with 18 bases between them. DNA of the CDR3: TGTGCCAGCAGTGAAGCGGTGGGCAGGGCTGGCGGAGAGACCCAGTACTTC. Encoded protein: CASSEAVGRAGGETQYF.

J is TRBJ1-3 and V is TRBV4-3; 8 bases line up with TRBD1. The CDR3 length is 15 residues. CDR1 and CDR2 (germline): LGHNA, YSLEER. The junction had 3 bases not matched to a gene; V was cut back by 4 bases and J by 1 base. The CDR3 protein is CASSRHRGSGNTIYF. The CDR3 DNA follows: TGCGCCAGCAGCCGCCACAGGGGGTCTGGAAACACCATATATTTT.

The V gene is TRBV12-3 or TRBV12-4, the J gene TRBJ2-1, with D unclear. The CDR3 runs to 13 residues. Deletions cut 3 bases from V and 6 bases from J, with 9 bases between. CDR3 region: CASSFPDLNEQFF. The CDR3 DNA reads TGTGCCAGCAGTTTCCCAGATCTCAATGAGCAGTTCTTC.

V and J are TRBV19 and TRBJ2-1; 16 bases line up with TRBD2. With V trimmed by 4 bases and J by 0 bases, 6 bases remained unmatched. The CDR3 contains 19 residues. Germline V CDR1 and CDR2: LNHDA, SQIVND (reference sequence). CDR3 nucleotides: TGTGCCAGTAGTACCGGGACTAGCGGGAGGGGTAGCTCCTACAATGAGCAGTTCTTC. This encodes CASSTGTSGRGSSYNEQFF.

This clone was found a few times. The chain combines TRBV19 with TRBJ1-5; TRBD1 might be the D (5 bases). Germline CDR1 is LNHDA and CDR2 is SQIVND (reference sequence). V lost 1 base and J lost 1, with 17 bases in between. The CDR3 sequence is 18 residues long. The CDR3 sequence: CASSIGAFGTESNQPQHF. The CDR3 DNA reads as TGTGCCAGTAGTATAGGGGCTTTTGGGACTGAAAGCAATCAGCCCCAGCATTTT.

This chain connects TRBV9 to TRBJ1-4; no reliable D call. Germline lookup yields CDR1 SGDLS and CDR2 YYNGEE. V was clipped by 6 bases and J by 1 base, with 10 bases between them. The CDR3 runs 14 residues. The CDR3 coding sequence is TGTGCCAGCAATGGAGGGTTAACTAATGAAAAACTGTTTTTT. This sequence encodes CASNGGLTNEKLFF.

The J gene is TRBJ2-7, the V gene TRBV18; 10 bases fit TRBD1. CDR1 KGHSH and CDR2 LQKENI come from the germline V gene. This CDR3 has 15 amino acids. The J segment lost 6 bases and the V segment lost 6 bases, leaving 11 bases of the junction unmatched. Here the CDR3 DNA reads TGTGCCAGCTCCTCGAGGACAGGGGGTTACTCCGAGCAGTACTTC. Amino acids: CASSSRTGGYSEQYF.

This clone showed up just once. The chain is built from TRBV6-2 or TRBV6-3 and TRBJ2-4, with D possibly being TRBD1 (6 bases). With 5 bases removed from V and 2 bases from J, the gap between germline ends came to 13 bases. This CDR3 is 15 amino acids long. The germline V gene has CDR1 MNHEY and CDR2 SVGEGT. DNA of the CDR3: TGTGCCAGCAGTGGGGTTGGGGGCACCAAAAACATTCAGTACTTC. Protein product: CASSGVGGTKNIQYF.